This T cell receptor (beta chain) was obtained from a study of radiotherapy plus CTLA-4 blockade in lung cancer. The length of the CDR3 is 13 residues. The germline CDR1 and CDR2 sequences are SGDLS and YYNGEE. The V end lost 2 bases, the J end lost 3 bases, and 8 bases lay between the germline ends. The data were produced by immunoSEQ multiplex PCR, yet TCRdb's version contains in-frame clones alone and is incomplete. The table shows about 90,000 clones, with under 85% occurring only once. The material sequenced was peripheral blood, taken from a patient treated with radiotherapy plus ipilimumab. The chain has TRBV9 and TRBJ1-2; no clear D. The clonotype originates from a human donor with non-small cell lung cancer that progressed on radiotherapy plus ipilimumab. CDR3 nucleotides: TGTGCCAGCAGCGTCGGTCGGGACTATGGCTACACCTTC. Encoded protein: CASSVGRDYGYTF.